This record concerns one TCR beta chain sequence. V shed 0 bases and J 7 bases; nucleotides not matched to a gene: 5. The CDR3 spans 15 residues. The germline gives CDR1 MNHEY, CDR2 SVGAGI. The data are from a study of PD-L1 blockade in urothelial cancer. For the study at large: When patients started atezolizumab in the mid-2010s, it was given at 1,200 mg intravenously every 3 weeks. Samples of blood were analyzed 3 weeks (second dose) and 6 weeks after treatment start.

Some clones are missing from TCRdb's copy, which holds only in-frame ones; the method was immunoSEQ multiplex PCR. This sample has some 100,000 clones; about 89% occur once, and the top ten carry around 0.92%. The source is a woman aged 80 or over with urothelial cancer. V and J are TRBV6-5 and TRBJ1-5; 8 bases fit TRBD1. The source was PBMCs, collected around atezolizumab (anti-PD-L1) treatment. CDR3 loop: CASSYSTGGNQPQHF. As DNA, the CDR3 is TGTGCCAGCAGTTACTCTACAGGGGGGAACCAGCCCCAGCATTTT.